This TCR beta chain was recovered during a study of cytomegalovirus exposure and HLA in healthy donors. There are 14 residues in the CDR3. CDR1 and CDR2 from the germline V gene are SGHRS and YFSETQ. V gave up 2 bases and J gave up 0 bases, with 8 bases separating them. In the case of this clone: Its antigen is undetermined. Other DNA sequences of this sample code for an identical CDR3.

Study-level findings and limits: It was reportedly the case that the classifier diagnosed cytomegalovirus status with high specificity and sensitivity. In most subjects, TCR beta sequences reportedly gave accurate predictions of HLA-A and HLA-B alleles. Productive status was seen about 87% or about 30% of the time for most TCR beta V segments in an earlier analysis.

PCR used 60 Vbeta primers and 13 Jbeta primers. Libraries were prepared by immunoSEQ multiplex PCR; TCRdb keeps only in-frame clonotypes and omits some of them. The sample shows over 150,000 clones, around 74% of them seen only once. The gene calls are TRBV5-1 and TRBJ1-1; possibly TRBD1 for D (5 bases). This TCR derives from a man younger than 35 in good health and CMV-seronegative. The sequencing input was PBMCs. The CDR3 DNA reads TGCGCCAGCAGCTTAGACAGTATGAACACTGAAGCTTTCTTT. As protein: CASSLDSMNTEAFF.